These 14 T cell receptor beta chains were sequenced from one sample in a study of blood T cell repertoires in COVID-19. Clones were read by immunoSEQ multiplex PCR, and TCRdb kept only the in-frame ones, dropping some. Among fewer than 80,000 clones listed, around 77% were seen once. Material: peripheral blood. These receptors all come from a human donor in a cohort sampled during active COVID-19.

Note on this clone: The sample holds other DNA sequences that translate to the same CDR3. V and J are TRBV28 and TRBJ2-7; 8 positions agree with TRBD1. The junction had 5 bases not matched to a gene; V was cut back by 6 bases and J by 4 bases. Germline CDR1 and CDR2: MDHEN and SYDVKM. CDR3 length equals 13 residues. The DNA for the CDR3 is TGTGCCAGCAGCGGGGGACAGGTGTACGAGCAGTACTTC. Translation gives CASSGGQVYEQYF.

V gene TRBV5-1 combines with J gene TRBJ1-2; D is possibly TRBD1 (5 bases). This CDR3 has 12 residues. Germline lookup yields CDR1 SGHRS and CDR2 YFSETQ. V gave up 5 bases and J gave up 6 bases, with 11 bases separating them. The CDR3 here is CASSAGLNGYTF. CDR3 nucleotides: TGCGCCAGCAGTGCAGGGCTAAATGGCTACACCTTC.

This clone was observed a single time. The chain employs TRBV6-2 or TRBV6-3 and TRBJ2-5, with D possibly TRBD2 on 6 matching bases. The CDR3 spans 15 residues. Trimming left V 5 bases short and J 5 bases short, with 18 bases between. Germline V lookup: CDR1 MNHEY, CDR2 SVGEGT. CDR3 residues: CASSPGLSKAETQYF. In DNA, the CDR3 is TGTGCCAGCAGTCCCGGACTATCCAAAGCGGAGACCCAGTACTTC.

The CDR3 DNA is TGTGCCAGCAGTGAAAAGGTTCCGGGGTATGAGCAGTTCTTC. Encoded protein: CASSEKVPGYEQFF. The V gene is TRBV2, the J gene TRBJ2-1; a weak D match, TRBD2 (5 bases). From germline, CDR1 is SNHLY and CDR2 FYNNEI. V was trimmed by 2 bases and J by 8 bases, leaving 13 bases between them. The CDR3 is made up of 14 amino acids.

The chain combines TRBV5-1 with TRBJ2-4, with D possibly matching TRBD1 (6 bases). Germline values: CDR1 SGHRS, CDR2 YFSETQ. The CDR3 runs 12 residues. Deletions cut 4 bases from V and 11 bases from J, with 13 bases between. CDR3 sequence: CASSLDRTVQYF. The DNA for the CDR3 is TGCGCCAGCAGCCTCGACCGGACAGTTCAGTACTTC.

The chain uses TRBV28 and TRBJ1-2; D call uncertain. V was shortened by 1 base and J by 8 bases, with 17 bases between the two germline ends. Germline values: CDR1 MDHEN, CDR2 SYDVKM. CDR3 size: 15 residues. The CDR3 region is CASSLSGNQIWGYTF. CDR3 nucleotides: TGTGCCAGCAGTTTATCGGGGAACCAAATTTGGGGCTACACCTTC.

This chain connects TRBV5-1 to TRBJ2-6, with 11 bases lining up with TRBD1. V trimming: 6 bases; J trimming: 0 bases; junction bases outside the gene matches: 11. The CDR3 totals 19 residues. Per germline, CDR1 SGHRS and CDR2 YFSETQ. The CDR3 nucleotides are TGCGCCAGCACCGAACCCTCCGGGACAGGGGGCTCTGGGGCCAACGTCCTGACTTTC. Translating gives CASTEPSGTGGSGANVLTF.

In this sample, this clone turned up a few times. The genes are TRBV3-1 (or the pseudogene TRBV3-2) and TRBJ2-1; 8 bases align to TRBD1. The J segment lost 8 bases and the V segment lost 0 bases, leaving 6 bases of the junction unmatched. The germline gives CDR1 LGHDT, CDR2 YNNKEL (reference sequence). The CDR3 covers 15 residues. In DNA, the CDR3 is TGTGCCAGCAGCCAAGATCAGGACAGGGCGGATGAGCAGTTCTTC. Translation gives CASSQDQDRADEQFF.

This rearrangement joins TRBV3-1 (or the pseudogene TRBV3-2) to TRBJ2-4, with 10 bases matching TRBD1. The CDR3 is made up of 14 amino acids. V shed 3 bases, J shed 6 bases, and the junction held 2 bases outside the gene matches. CDR1 LGHDT and CDR2 YNNKEL come from the germline V gene (reference sequence). The CDR3 loop is CASSHRQGANIQYF. As DNA, the CDR3 is TGTGCCAGCAGCCACCGACAGGGGGCAAACATTCAGTACTTC.

CDR3: CASSQDWQVYNSPLHF. The CDR3 DNA reads TGTGCCAGCAGCCAAGACTGGCAGGTCTATAATTCACCCCTCCACTTT. The genes are TRBV14 and TRBJ1-6; unclear D gene. CDR3 size: 16 residues. Germline loops: CDR1 SGHDN, CDR2 FVKESK. Trimming took 0 bases from V and 3 from J, leaving 9 bases between them.

The rearrangement uses TRBV4-1 and TRBJ2-2; 7 nucleotides line up with TRBD1. The CDR3 has 15 amino acids. In germline, CDR1 is MGHRA, CDR2 YSYEKL. After removal of 4 bases from V and 4 bases from J, the junction contained 6 bases not matched to a gene. CDR3 region: CASSRETGSTGELFF. The CDR3 nucleotides read TGCGCCAGCAGCCGAGAGACAGGGAGCACCGGGGAGCTGTTTTTT.

CDR3 DNA: TGTGCCAGCAGCTTGTCAGGGGTTGTCAATCAGCCCCAGCATTTT. This translates into CASSLSGVVNQPQHF. This chain joins TRBV7-2 and TRBJ1-5, with D maybe TRBD1 (6 bases). V lost 3 bases, J lost 3 bases, and 12 bases lay in between. CDR3 length: 15 amino acids. Germline CDR1 and CDR2: SGHTA and FQGNSA.

This clone was counted at least ten times. This sequence joins TRBV5-1 and TRBJ2-7, with TRBD1 matching over 7 bases. Germline CDR1 reads SGHRS; CDR2 reads YFSETQ. The CDR3 runs 11 residues. The CDR3 DNA sequence: TGCTCCTGGGGGACAGTCCGCGAGCAGTACTTC. Protein: CSWGTVREQYF.

The sample holds a few counts of this clone. CDR3 sequence (DNA): TGTGCCAGCAGCTTAGCGGGACAGGGGAGATGGACGGAGCAGTACTTC. Encoded protein: CASSLAGQGRWTEQYF. V and J are TRBV7-9 and TRBJ2-7; TRBD1 matches 10 bases. V was clipped by 0 bases and J by 7 bases; unmatched bases: 9. The length of the CDR3 is 16 residues. CDR1 is SEHNR, CDR2 FQNEAQ, per germline (reference sequence). Full variable domain (remainder filled in from reference TRBV7-9 and TRBJ2-7): DTGVSQNPRHKITKRGQNVTFRCDPISEHNRLYWYRQTLGQGPEFLTYFQNEAQLEKSRLLSDRFSAERPKGSFSTLEIQRTEQGDSAMYLCASSLAGQGRWTEQYFGPGTRLTVT.